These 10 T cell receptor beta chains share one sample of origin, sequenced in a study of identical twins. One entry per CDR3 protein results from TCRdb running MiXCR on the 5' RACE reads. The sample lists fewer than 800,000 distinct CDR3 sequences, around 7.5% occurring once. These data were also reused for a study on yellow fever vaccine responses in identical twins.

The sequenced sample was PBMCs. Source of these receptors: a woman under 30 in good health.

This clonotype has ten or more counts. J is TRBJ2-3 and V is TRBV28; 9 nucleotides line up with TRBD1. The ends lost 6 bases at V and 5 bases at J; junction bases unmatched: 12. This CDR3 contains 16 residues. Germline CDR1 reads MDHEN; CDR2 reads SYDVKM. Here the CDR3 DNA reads TGTGCCAGCAGAACCGGGACAGGGTGGGGGATAGATACGCAGTATTTT. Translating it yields CASRTGTGWGIDTQYF.

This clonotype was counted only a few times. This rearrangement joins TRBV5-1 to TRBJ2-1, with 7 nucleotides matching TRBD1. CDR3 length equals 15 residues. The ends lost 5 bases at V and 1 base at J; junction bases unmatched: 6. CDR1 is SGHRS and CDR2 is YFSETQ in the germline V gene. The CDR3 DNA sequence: TGCGCCAGCAGGCCACGGACAGGATCCTACAATGAGCAGTTCTTC. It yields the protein CASRPRTGSYNEQFF. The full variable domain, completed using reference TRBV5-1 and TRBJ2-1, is KAGVTQTPRYLIKTRGQQVTLSCSPISGHRSVSWYQQTPGQGLQFLFEYFSETQRNKGNFPGRFSGRQFSNSRSEMNVSTLELGDSALYLCASRPRTGSYNEQFFGPGTRLTVL.

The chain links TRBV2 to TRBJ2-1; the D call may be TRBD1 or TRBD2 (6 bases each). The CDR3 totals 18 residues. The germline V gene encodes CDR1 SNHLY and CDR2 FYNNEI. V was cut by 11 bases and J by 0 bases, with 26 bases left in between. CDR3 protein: CAFCRGLEAASSYNEQFF. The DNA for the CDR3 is TGTGCCTTCTGTCGGGGGCTTGAGGCGGCCAGCTCCTACAATGAGCAGTTCTTC.

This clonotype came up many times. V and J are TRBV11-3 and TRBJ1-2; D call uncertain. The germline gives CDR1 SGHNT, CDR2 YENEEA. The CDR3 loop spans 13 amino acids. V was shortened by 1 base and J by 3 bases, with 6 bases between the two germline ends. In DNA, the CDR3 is TGTGCCAGCAGCTTAGTGGAGGACTATGGCTACACCTTC. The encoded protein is CASSLVEDYGYTF. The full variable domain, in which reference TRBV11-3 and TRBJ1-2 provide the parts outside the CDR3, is EAGVVQSPRYKIIEKKQPVAFWCNPISGHNTLYWYLQNLGQGPELLIRYENEEAVDDSQLPKDRFSAERLKGVDSTLKIQPAELGDSAVYLCASSLVEDYGYTFGSGTRLTVV.

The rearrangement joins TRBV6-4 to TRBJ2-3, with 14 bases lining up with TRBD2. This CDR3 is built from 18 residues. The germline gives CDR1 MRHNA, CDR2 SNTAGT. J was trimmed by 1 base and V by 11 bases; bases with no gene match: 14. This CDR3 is CAFSLGTSGRGGTDTQYF. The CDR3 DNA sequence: TGTGCCTTCAGTCTCGGGACTAGCGGGAGAGGGGGCACAGATACGCAGTATTTT.

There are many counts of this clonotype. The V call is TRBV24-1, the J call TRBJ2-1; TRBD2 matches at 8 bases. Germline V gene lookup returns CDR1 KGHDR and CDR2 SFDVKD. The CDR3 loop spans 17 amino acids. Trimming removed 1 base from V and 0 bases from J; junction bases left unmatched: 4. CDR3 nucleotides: TGTGCCACCAGTGATTTTCAGCGGGGGAGCTCCTACAATGAGCAGTTCTTC. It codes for CATSDFQRGSSYNEQFF.

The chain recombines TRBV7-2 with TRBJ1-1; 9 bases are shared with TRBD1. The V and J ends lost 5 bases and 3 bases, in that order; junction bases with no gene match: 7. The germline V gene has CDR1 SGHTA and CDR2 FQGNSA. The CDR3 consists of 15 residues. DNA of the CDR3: TGTGCCAGCAGCCGTCCCGGGACAGGGCACACTGAAGCTTTCTTT. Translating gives CASSRPGTGHTEAFF.

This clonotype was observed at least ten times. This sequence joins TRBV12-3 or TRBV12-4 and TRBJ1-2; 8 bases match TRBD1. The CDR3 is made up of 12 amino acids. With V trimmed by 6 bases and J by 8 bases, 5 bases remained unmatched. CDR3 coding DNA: TGTGCCAGCAGACAGGGGGTCTCCGGCTACACCTTC. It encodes CASRQGVSGYTF.

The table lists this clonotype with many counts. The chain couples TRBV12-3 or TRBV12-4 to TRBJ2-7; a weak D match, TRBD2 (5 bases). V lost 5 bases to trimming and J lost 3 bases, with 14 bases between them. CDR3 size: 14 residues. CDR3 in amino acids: CASSPRGFIYEQYF. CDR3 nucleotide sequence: TGTGCCAGCAGTCCCCGAGGGTTTATCTACGAGCAGTACTTC.

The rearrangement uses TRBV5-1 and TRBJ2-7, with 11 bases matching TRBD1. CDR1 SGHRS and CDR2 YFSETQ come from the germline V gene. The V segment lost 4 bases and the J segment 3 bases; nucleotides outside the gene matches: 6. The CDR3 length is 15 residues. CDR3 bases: TGCGCCAGCAGCCCAGGACAGGGGGCGATCTACGAGCAGTACTTC. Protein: CASSPGQGAIYEQYF.